Each of the 8 T cell receptor beta chains below was sequenced from the same sample in a study of cytomegalovirus exposure and HLA in healthy donors (dated by TCRdb to about 2017). Library preparation used the immunoSEQ multiplex PCR assay. For the multiplex PCR, a mixture combining 60 forward primers for TCR Vbeta segments and 13 reverse primers for TCR Jbeta segments was used. TCRdb re-hosts the immuneACCESS table, in-frame sequences only. Its copies lack some clones; in the studies checked, an unresolved V gene accounts for under half of them, and the cause for the rest is not known. The sample table gives under 65,000 clones. The ten most abundant clones make up around 3.6% of the sample. The sequenced sample was PBMCs. The receptors come from a woman aged 18-29 years in good health and CMV-seronegative.

V is TRBV6-1 and J is TRBJ1-5, with a weak D call TRBD1 (6 bases). CDR1 MNHNS and CDR2 SASEGT come from the germline V gene. Trimming stripped 4 bases from V and 2 bases from J, with 9 bases between. The CDR3 is 14 residues long. DNA for the CDR3: TGTGCCAGCAGTGCCTCAGGGGGCAATCAGCCCCAGCATTTT. Translating it yields CASSASGGNQPQHF.

This sequence joins TRBV11-1 and TRBJ1-1; tentative D call: TRBD1 (5 bases). Trimming removed 6 bases from V and 4 bases from J, with 18 bases in between. The germline V gene encodes CDR1 SGHAT and CDR2 FQDESV (reference sequence). This CDR3 region has 15 residues. CDR3 in DNA: TGTGCCAGCAGATCTAGACCCGCGGGGGGCACTGAAGCTTTCTTT. Encoded protein: CASRSRPAGGTEAFF.

The chain recombines TRBV10-3 with TRBJ1-4; 9 bases are a match to TRBD1. Unmatched junction bases numbered 6, after V lost 0 bases and J lost 10 bases. Germline CDR1 is ENHRY and CDR2 is SYGVKD. This CDR3 is 15 amino acids long. Written as DNA, the CDR3 is TGTGCCATCAGTGAGTCGAATCAGGACAGGGGAAAACTGTTTTTT. This translates into CAISESNQDRGKLFF.

V usage is TRBV4-1 and J usage is TRBJ2-1; D might be TRBD1 (6 bases). The germline CDR1 and CDR2 sequences are MGHRA and YSYEKL. Trimming took 3 bases from V and 6 from J, leaving 21 bases between them. The CDR3 sequence is 17 residues long. CDR3 sequence reads: CASSQITRGLIGNEQFF. In DNA, the CDR3 is TGCGCCAGCAGCCAGATCACAAGGGGGTTAATCGGCAATGAGCAGTTCTTC.

The chain links TRBV5-4 to TRBJ2-4; tentatively, D is TRBD1 (5 bases). The CDR3 has 14 residues. The germline V and J ends were trimmed by 0 bases and 7 bases, with 11 bases remaining between them. Germline CDR1 is SGHNT and CDR2 is YYREEE (reference sequence). The CDR3 DNA reads as TGTGCCAGCAGCTTGGGCCAGGGAATGAACATTCAGTACTTC. This translates into CASSLGQGMNIQYF.

This rearrangement joins TRBV5-1 to TRBJ2-1, with 8 bases that match TRBD2. V trimming: 1 base; J trimming: 6 bases; junction bases outside the gene matches: 6. The germline V gene has CDR1 SGHRS and CDR2 YFSETQ. The CDR3 extends over 15 amino acids. The DNA of the CDR3 is TGCGCCAGCAGCTTGACGGTTAGCGGGGCCAATGAGCAGTTCTTC. It specifies CASSLTVSGANEQFF.

The genes are TRBV6-1 and TRBJ2-7, with a weak D call TRBD1 (6 bases). This CDR3 has 12 residues. CDR1 is MNHNS and CDR2 is SASEGT in the germline V gene. V was trimmed by 2 bases and J by 10 bases, leaving 12 bases between them. The chain's CDR3 is CASSEKDSLQYF. In DNA form, the CDR3 reads TGTGCCAGCAGTGAAAAGGACAGCCTCCAGTACTTC.

The CDR3 loop reads CASSQSPSSYNEQFF. The CDR3, as DNA: TGCGCCAGCAGCCAGTCCCCGAGCTCCTACAATGAGCAGTTCTTC. The chain couples TRBV4-1 to TRBJ2-1; D uncertain. Germline V gives CDR1 MGHRA, CDR2 YSYEKL. Between the trimmed V and J ends, which lost 3 bases and 0 bases, there was a span of 9 bases. The CDR3 contains 15 residues.